The T cell receptor (beta chain) described here comes from a study of OX40 agonist ivuxolimab in advanced cancers. Study-level findings and limits: Some nonresponders additionally presented with little normalized T-cell clonal expansion.

The sample holds one count of this clone. Its antigen remains unidentified. Assay: immunoSEQ multiplex PCR; the TCRdb copy retains only in-frame clones and omits some. There are approximately 70,000 clones in the sample; about 91% occur only once, and 2% to 2.5% lies in the top ten. CDR1 and CDR2 (germline): SGHRS, YFSETQ. V gave up 3 bases and J gave up 4 bases; unmatched junction bases: 4. CDR3 length: 14 residues. V and J are TRBV5-1 and TRBJ2-5; TRBD2 matches 9 bases. This TCR derives from an adult with an advanced solid tumor such as melanoma, head and neck, liver or kidney cancer. The input for sequencing was CD4+ or CD8+ T cells sorted from blood, taken in a trial of the OX40 agonist ivuxolimab. The CDR3 loop reads CASSSAGGAETQYF. CDR3 sequence (DNA): TGCGCCAGCAGCTCGGCGGGGGGGGCAGAGACCCAGTACTTC. Full variable domain (outside the CDR3, taken from reference TRBV5-1 and TRBJ2-5): KAGVTQTPRYLIKTRGQQVTLSCSPISGHRSVSWYQQTPGQGLQFLFEYFSETQRNKGNFPGRFSGRQFSNSRSEMNVSTLELGDSALYLCASSSAGGAETQYFGPGTRLLVL.